This is a list of T cell receptor beta chains from one sample in a study of blood T cell repertoires in COVID-19. The assay was immunoSEQ multiplex PCR, and TCRdb's table has in-frame clones only and misses some. The sample carries tens of thousands of clones, about 80% recorded once. The sample comprised peripheral blood. Every receptor here comes from a human donor with acute or convalescent COVID-19. The donor label of this sample is uncertain. Each CDR3 is given without its conserved first and last residue. Fields, in order: CDR3 protein, J gene, CDR3 length, V gene.

CDR3: ASSSPLTYGYT
J: TRBJ1-2
length: 11
V: TRBV7-2

CDR3: ASSLLQGIDTQY
J: TRBJ2-3
length: 12
V: TRBV5-4

CDR3: ASSGGQQMNTEAF
J: TRBJ1-1
length: 13
V: TRBV9

CDR3: ASSPPGLGQETQY
J: TRBJ2-5
length: 13
V: TRBV4-1

CDR3: ASSPHGLAGGTDTQY
J: TRBJ2-3
length: 15
V: TRBV7-9

CDR3: ASSPHNEGLGASPLH
J: TRBJ1-6
length: 15
V: TRBV9

CDR3: ASDQTGTGIGEAF
J: TRBJ1-1
length: 13
V: TRBV7-9

CDR3: ASSHLGDTSSGANVLT
J: TRBJ2-6
length: 16
V: TRBV4-2

CDR3: ASSFGRDTEAF
J: TRBJ1-1
length: 11
V: TRBV11-2

CDR3: ASSPPWTGTTEAF
J: TRBJ1-1
length: 13
V: TRBV5-5

CDR3: ASSHYLFRTGRYTEAF
J: TRBJ1-1
length: 16
V: TRBV7-9

CDR3: ASSQTTDRGLRKYYGYT
J: TRBJ1-2
length: 17
V: TRBV14

CDR3: ASSLRRNTEAF
J: TRBJ1-1
length: 11
V: TRBV5-6

CDR3: ASSLAGENTIY
J: TRBJ1-3
length: 11
V: TRBV5-6

CDR3: ASSPPWGQGANYGYT
J: TRBJ1-2
length: 15
V: TRBV9

CDR3: AWSVQKLDTDTQY
J: TRBJ2-3
length: 13
V: TRBV30

CDR3: ASSLQGTEAF
J: TRBJ1-1
length: 10
V: TRBV19